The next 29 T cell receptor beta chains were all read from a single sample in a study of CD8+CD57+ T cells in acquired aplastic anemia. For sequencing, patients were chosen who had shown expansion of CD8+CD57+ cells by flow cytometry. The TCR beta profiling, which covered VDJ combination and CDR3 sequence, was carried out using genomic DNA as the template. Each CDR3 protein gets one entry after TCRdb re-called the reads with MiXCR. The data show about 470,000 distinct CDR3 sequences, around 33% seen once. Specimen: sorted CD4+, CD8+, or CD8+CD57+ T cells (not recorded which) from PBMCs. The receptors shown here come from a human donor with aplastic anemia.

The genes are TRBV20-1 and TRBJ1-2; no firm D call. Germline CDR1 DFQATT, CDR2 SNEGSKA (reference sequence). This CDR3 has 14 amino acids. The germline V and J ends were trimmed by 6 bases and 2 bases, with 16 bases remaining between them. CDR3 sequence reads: CSANAPGLNYGYTF. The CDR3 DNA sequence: TGCAGTGCAAACGCGCCGGGGTTGAACTATGGCTACACCTTC.

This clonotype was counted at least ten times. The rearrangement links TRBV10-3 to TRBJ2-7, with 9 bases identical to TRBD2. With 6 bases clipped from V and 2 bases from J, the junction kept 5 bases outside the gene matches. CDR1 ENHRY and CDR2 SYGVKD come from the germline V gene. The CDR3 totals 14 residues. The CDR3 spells CAISGAGGPYEQYF. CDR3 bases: TGTGCCATCAGCGGGGCGGGAGGGCCCTACGAGCAGTACTTC.

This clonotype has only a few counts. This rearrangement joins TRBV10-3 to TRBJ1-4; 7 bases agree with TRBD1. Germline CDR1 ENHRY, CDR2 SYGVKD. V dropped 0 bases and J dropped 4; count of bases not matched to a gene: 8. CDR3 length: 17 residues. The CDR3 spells CAISESIIDRDNEKLFF. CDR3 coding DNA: TGTGCCATCAGTGAGTCGATTATCGACAGGGATAATGAAAAACTGTTTTTT.

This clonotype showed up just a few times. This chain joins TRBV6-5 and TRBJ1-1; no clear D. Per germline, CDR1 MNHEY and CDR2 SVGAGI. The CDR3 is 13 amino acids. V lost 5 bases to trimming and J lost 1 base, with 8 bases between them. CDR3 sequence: CASSHKRNTEAFF. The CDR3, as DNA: TGTGCCAGCAGTCACAAGAGGAACACTGAAGCTTTCTTT.

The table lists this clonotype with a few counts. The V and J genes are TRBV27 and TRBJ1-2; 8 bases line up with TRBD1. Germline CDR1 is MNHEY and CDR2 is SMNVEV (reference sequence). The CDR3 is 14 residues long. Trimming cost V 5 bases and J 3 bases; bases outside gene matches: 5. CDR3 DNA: TGTGCCAGCAGTCCTCAGGGGGCTGACTATGGCTACACCTTC. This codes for CASSPQGADYGYTF.

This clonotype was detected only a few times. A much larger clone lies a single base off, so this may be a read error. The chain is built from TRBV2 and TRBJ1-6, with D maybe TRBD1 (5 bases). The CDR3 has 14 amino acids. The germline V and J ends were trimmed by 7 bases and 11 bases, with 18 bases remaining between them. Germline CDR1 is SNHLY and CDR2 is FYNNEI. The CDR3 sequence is CASTGLPRSPPLHF. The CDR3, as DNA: TGTGCCAGCACGGGACTCCCCCGCAGTCCACCCCTCCACTTT. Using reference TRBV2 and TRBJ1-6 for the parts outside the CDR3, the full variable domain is EPEVTQTPSHQVTQMGQEVILRCVPISNHLYFYWYRQILGQKVEFLVSFYNNEISEKSEIFDDQFSVERPDGSNFTLKIRSTKLEDSAMYFCASTGLPRSPPLHFGNGTRLTVT.

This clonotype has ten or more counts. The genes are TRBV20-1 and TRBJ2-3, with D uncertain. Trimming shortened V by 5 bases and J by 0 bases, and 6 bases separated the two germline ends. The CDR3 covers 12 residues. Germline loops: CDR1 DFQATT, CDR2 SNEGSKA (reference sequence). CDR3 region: CSADGSTDTQYF. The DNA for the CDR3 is TGCAGTGCTGACGGGAGCACAGATACGCAGTATTTT.

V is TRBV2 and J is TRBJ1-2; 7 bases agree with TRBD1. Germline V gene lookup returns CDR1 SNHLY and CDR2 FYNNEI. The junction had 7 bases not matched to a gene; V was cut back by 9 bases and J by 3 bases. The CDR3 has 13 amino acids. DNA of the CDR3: TGTGCCAGTGCTACAGGGGCAGACTATGGCTACACCTTC. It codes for CASATGADYGYTF. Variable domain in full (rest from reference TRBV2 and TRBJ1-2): EPEVTQTPSHQVTQMGQEVILRCVPISNHLYFYWYRQILGQKVEFLVSFYNNEISEKSEIFDDQFSVERPDGSNFTLKIRSTKLEDSAMYFCASATGADYGYTFGSGTRLTVV.

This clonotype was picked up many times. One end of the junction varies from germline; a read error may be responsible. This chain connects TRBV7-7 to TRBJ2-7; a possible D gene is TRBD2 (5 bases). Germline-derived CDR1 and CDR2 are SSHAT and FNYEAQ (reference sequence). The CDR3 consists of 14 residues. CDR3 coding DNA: TGTGCTAGCAGCTTAGTCCCGGGGTCCTACGAGCAGTACTTC. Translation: CASSLVPGSYEQYF. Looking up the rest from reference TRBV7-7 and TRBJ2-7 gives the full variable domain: GAGVSQSPRYKVTKRGQDVTLRCDPISSHATLYWYQQALGQGPEFLTYFNYEAQPDKSGLPSDRFSAERPEGSISTLTIQRTEQRDSAMYRCASSLVPGSYEQYFGPGTRLTVT.

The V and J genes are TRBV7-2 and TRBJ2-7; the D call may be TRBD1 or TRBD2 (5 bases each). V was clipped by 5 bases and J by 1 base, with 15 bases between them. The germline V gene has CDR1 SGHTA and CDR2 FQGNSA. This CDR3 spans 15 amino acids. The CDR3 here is CASSTNRDGSYEQYF. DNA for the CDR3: TGTGCCAGCAGCACGAACCGGGACGGTTCCTACGAGCAGTACTTC.

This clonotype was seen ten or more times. The CDR3, as DNA: TGCGCCAGCAGCCAAGGGGCAGGGTATGTTTCACCCCTCCACTTT. It yields the protein CASSQGAGYVSPLHF. This chain uses TRBV4-3 with TRBJ1-6; D is perhaps TRBD1 (5 bases). This CDR3 comprises 15 residues. V was cut by 1 base and J by 9 bases, with 13 bases left in between. Germline V lookup: CDR1 LGHNA, CDR2 YSLEER.

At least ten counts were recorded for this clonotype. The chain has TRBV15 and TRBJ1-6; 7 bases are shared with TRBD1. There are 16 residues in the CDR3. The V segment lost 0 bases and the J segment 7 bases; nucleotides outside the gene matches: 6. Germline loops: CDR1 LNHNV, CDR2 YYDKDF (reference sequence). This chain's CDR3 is CATSRDPGTDNSPLHF. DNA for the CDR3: TGTGCCACCAGCAGAGATCCCGGGACAGACAATTCACCCCTCCACTTT.

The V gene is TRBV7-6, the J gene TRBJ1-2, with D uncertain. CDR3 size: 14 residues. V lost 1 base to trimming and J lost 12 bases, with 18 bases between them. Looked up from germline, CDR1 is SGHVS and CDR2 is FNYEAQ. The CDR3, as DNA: TGTGCCAGCAGCTTAGAGGGCGGGGAATTTTGGGACACCTTC. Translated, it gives CASSLEGGEFWDTF.

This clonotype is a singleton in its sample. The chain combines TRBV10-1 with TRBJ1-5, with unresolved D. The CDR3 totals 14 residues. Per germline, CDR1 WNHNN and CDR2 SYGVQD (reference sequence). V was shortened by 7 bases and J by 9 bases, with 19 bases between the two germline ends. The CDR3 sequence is CASICKAVGRPQHF. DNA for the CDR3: TGCGCCAGCATCTGTAAGGCGGTGGGTAGGCCCCAGCATTTT.

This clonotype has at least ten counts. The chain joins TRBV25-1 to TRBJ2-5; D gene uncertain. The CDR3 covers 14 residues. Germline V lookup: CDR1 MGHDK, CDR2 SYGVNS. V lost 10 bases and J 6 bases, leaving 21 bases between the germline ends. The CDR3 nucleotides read TGTGCCACCCACAATGGACCGGACCGGCAGACCCAGTACTTC. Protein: CATHNGPDRQTQYF.

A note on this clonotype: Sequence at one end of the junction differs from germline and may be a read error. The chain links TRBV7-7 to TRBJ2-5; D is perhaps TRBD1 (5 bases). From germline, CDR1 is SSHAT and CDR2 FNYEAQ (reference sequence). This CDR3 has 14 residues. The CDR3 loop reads CASAWGGQQGTQYF. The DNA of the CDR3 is TGTGCCAGCGCCTGGGGCGGCCAACAAGGGACCCAGTACTTC.

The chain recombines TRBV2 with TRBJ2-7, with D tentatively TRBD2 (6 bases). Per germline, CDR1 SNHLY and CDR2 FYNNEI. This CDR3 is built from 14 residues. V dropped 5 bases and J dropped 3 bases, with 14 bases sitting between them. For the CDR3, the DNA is TGTGCCAGCAGTTCCGACGCCGGGAGCTACGAGCAGTACTTC. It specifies CASSSDAGSYEQYF.

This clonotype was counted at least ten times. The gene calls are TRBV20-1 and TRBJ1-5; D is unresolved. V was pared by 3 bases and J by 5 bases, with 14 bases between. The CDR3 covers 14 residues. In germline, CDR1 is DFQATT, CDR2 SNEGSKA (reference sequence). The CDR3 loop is CSASLGMSHQPQHF. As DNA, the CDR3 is TGCAGTGCTAGTTTGGGGATGTCGCATCAGCCCCAGCATTTT.

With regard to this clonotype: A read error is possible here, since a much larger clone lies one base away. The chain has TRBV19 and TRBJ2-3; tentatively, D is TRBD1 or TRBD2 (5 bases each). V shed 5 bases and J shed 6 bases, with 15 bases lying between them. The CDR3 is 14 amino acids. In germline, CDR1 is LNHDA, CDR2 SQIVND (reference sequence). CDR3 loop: CASSGDGPYDTQYF. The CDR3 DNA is TGTGCCAGTAGTGGGGACGGCCCTTACGATACGCAGTATTTT.

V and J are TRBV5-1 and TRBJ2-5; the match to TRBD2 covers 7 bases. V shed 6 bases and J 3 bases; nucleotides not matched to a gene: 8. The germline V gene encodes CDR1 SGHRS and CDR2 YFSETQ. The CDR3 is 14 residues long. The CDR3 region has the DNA TGCGCCAGCAAGGGTGGGCTAGCGGAAGAGACCCAGTACTTC. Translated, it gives CASKGGLAEETQYF.

CDR3 in DNA: TGTGCCAGCAGTTACGGGGGGAAGGATTCACCCCTCCACTTT. As protein: CASSYGGKDSPLHF. The rearrangement links TRBV6-2 or TRBV6-3 to TRBJ1-6, with a possible D match to TRBD1 (5 bases). Deletions cut 2 bases from V and 8 bases from J, with 10 bases between. This CDR3 has 14 residues. Germline CDR1 is MNHEY and CDR2 is SVGEGT.

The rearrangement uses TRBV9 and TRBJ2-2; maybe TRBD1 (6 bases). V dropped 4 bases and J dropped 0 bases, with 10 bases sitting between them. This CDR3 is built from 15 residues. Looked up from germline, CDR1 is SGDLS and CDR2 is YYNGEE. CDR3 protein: CASSYGQTNTGELFF. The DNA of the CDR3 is TGTGCCAGCAGCTACGGACAGACGAACACCGGGGAGCTGTTTTTT.

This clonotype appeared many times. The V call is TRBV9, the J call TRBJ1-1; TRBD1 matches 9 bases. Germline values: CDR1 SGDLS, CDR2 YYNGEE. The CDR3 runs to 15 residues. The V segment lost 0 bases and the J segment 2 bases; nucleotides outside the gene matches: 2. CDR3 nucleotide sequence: TGTGCCAGCAGCGTAGGTACAGGGGGCAACACTGAAGCTTTCTTT. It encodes CASSVGTGGNTEAFF. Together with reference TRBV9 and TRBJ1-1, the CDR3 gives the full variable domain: DSGVTQTPKHLITATGQRVTLRCSPRSGDLSVYWYQQSLDQGLQFLIQYYNGEERAKGNILERFSAQQFPDLHSELNLSSLELGDSALYFCASSVGTGGNTEAFFGQGTRLTVV.

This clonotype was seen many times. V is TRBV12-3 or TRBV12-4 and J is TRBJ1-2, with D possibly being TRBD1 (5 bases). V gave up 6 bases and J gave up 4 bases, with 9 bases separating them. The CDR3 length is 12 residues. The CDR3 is CASSPTVYGYTF. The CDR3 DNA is TGTGCCAGCAGCCCGACAGTCTATGGCTACACCTTC.

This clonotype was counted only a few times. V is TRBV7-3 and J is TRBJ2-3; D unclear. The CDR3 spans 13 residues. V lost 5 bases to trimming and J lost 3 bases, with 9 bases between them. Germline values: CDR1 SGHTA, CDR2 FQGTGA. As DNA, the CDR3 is TGTGCCAGCAGCCCACGGCTGACAGATACGCAGTATTTT. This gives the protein CASSPRLTDTQYF. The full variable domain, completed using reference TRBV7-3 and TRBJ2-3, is GAGVSQTPSNKVTEKGKYVELRCDPISGHTALYWYRQSLGQGPEFLIYFQGTGAADDSGLPNDRFFAVRPEGSVSTLKIQRTERGDSAVYLCASSPRLTDTQYFGPGTRLTVL.

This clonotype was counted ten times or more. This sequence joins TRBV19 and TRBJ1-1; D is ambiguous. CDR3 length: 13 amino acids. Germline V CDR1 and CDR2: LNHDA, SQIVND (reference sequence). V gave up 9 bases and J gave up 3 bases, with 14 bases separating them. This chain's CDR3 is CASSLTGDTEAFF. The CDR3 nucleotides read TGTGCCAGCAGCTTAACTGGGGACACTGAAGCTTTCTTT. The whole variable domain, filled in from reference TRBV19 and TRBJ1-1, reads DGGITQSPKYLFRKEGQNVTLSCEQNLNHDAMYWYRQDPGQGLRLIYYSQIVNDFQKGDIAEGYSVSREKKESFPLTVTSAQKNPTAFYLCASSLTGDTEAFFGQGTRLTVV.

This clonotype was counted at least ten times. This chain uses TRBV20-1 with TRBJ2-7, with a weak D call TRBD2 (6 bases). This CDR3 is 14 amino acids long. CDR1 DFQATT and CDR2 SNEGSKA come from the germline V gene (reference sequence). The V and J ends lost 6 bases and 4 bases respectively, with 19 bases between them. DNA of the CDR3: TGCAGTGCACCACGGCGGGGCAGACTTTACGAGCAGTACTTC. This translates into CSAPRRGRLYEQYF.

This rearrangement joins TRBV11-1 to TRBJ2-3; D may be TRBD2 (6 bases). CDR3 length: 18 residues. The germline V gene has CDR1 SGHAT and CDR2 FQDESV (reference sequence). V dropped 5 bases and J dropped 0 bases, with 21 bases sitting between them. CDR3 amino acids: CASSRSGTGVTSTDTQYF. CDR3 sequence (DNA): TGTGCCAGCAGCCGTAGCGGAACTGGGGTCACTAGCACAGATACGCAGTATTTT.

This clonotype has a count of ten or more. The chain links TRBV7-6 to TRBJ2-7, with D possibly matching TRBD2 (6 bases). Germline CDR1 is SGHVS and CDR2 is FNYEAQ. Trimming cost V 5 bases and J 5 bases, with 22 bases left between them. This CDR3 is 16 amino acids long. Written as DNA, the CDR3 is TGTGCCAGCAGCCAGCGGGCGCTAGGGGAATCAGACGAGCAGTACTTC. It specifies CASSQRALGESDEQYF.